A single T cell receptor (beta chain) is shown here with its context. At the DNA level, this CDR3 is encoded by other sequences in the same sample as well. This entry is derived from a study of blood T cell repertoires in COVID-19. The assay was immunoSEQ multiplex PCR, and TCRdb's table has in-frame clones only and misses some. Of hundreds of thousands of clones listed, about 90% were seen once; the top ten hold 2.3%. The CDR3 loop spans 13 amino acids. Trimming took 7 bases from V and 7 from J, leaving 11 bases between them. Per the germline V gene, CDR1 is LNHDA and CDR2 is SQIVND (reference sequence).

The chain recombines TRBV19 with TRBJ1-6, with a possible D match to TRBD1 (6 bases). This TCR was sampled from an older woman with COVID-19, enrolled during active disease. The sample comprised peripheral blood. CDR3 DNA sequence: TGTGCCAGTACACAGGGCGGCAATTCACCCCTCCACTTT. Amino acid sequence: CASTQGGNSPLHF.